A single sample is the source of the 13 T cell receptor beta chains below, sequenced in a study of chemoradiotherapy in HPV16-positive cancers. Some clones are missing from TCRdb's copy, which holds only in-frame ones; the method was immunoSEQ multiplex PCR. This table has 12,000 or so clones, 70% to 90% appearing once. This specimen consisted of blood, obtained from a patient who underwent chemoradiotherapy. These receptors were taken from a human donor with HPV-associated anogenital cancer.

CDR3 nucleotide sequence: TGTGCCAGCAGTGATAGGCTAGCACAAGAGACCCAGTACTTC. This codes for CASSDRLAQETQYF. V is TRBV6-1 and J is TRBJ2-5; possibly TRBD2 for D (5 bases). The V gene lost 3 bases and the J gene lost 2 bases, with 10 bases spanning the gap. Germline CDR1 and CDR2: MNHNS and SASEGT. The CDR3 totals 14 residues.

The chain links TRBV28 to TRBJ1-3; D not resolved. There are 15 residues in the CDR3. V was pared by 5 bases and J by 7 bases, with 18 bases between. The germline CDR1 and CDR2 sequences are MDHEN and SYDVKM. As DNA, the CDR3 is TGTGCCAGCAGTGCCCGGACGACGGTCGGGAACACCATATATTTT. Translating gives CASSARTTVGNTIYF.

This rearrangement joins TRBV14 to TRBJ1-4, with 8 bases lining up with TRBD1. CDR3 length equals 15 residues. V was clipped by 1 base and J by 4 bases; unmatched bases: 2. Germline CDR1 is SGHDN and CDR2 is FVKESK. The CDR3 DNA follows: TGTGCCAGCAGCCAAGGACAGGGGTATAATGAAAAACTGTTTTTT. Translating it yields CASSQGQGYNEKLFF.

The chain couples TRBV15 to TRBJ2-7; 7 bases agree with TRBD2. V was pared by 5 bases and J by 2 bases, with 9 bases of the junction left unmatched. Germline V CDR1 and CDR2: LNHNV, YYDKDF (reference sequence). CDR3 length: 15 residues. CDR3 in DNA: TGTGCCACCAGCGCCACCTTCGGGAGGACCTACGAGCAGTACGTC. Encoded protein: CATSATFGRTYEQYV.

The chain has TRBV27 and TRBJ1-2, with D possibly TRBD1 on 5 matching bases. Per germline, CDR1 MNHEY and CDR2 SMNVEV (reference sequence). Trimming pared 4 bases from V and 0 bases from J, leaving 15 bases between. The CDR3 covers 16 residues. The CDR3 coding sequence is TGTGCCAGCAGTTACAACAGGCAAATAGCTAACTATGGCTACACCTTC. Its protein is CASSYNRQIANYGYTF.

This clone was seen only a few times. The chain combines TRBV6-1 with TRBJ2-5; D not certain. Looked up from germline, CDR1 is MNHNS and CDR2 is SASEGT. Trimming took off 8 bases at V and 0 bases at J, with 10 bases between the two ends. The CDR3 extends over 13 amino acids. The CDR3 is CASSVMYQETQYF. CDR3 in DNA: TGTGCCAGCTCTGTTATGTACCAAGAGACCCAGTACTTC.

This rearrangement joins TRBV7-2 to TRBJ2-3, with 7 bases identical to TRBD2. J lost 3 bases, V lost 1 base, and 4 bases had no gene match. CDR1 SGHTA and CDR2 FQGNSA come from the germline V gene. This CDR3 spans 15 amino acids. DNA of the CDR3: TGTGCCAGCAGCTTAGTGGGACTACCAACAGATACGCAGTATTTT. Protein product: CASSLVGLPTDTQYF. Based on the CDR3 plus reference TRBV7-2 and TRBJ2-3, the full variable domain is GAGVSQSPSNKVTEKGKDVELRCDPISGHTALYWYRQSLGQGLEFLIYFQGNSAPDKSGLPSDRFSAERTGGSVSTLTIQRTQQEDSAVYLCASSLVGLPTDTQYFGPGTRLTVL.

This sequence joins TRBV4-1 and TRBJ1-6; a possible D gene is TRBD1 (6 bases). The germline V and J ends were trimmed by 0 bases and 9 bases, with 15 bases remaining between them. The CDR3 is 16 residues long. Germline V gene lookup returns CDR1 MGHRA and CDR2 YSYEKL. Here the CDR3 reads CASSQDRVQGFSPLHF. The DNA for the CDR3 is TGCGCCAGCAGCCAAGATCGAGTACAGGGTTTTTCACCCCTCCACTTT.

As to this clone: A junction end diverges from the germline sequence, so it may reflect a read error. The rearrangement joins TRBV6-1 to TRBJ2-7; a possible D gene is TRBD1 (6 bases). Germline loops: CDR1 MNHNS, CDR2 SASEGT. The CDR3 totals 12 residues. DNA for the CDR3: TGTGCCAGCTGTGAACAGGGCTACGAGCAGTACTTC. It codes for CASCEQGYEQYF.

Comments on this clone: Its ends do not fully match the called genes, so a read error is possible. The chain has TRBV11-2 and TRBJ1-2, with 8 bases fitting TRBD1. Germline V lookup: CDR1 SGHAT, CDR2 FQNNGV. The CDR3 consists of 15 residues. The CDR3 loop reads CASSSRLTGDYGYTF. The CDR3 DNA reads TGTGCCAGCAGCTCTCGCCTGACAGGGGACTACGGCTACACCTTC.

This clone has a handful of counts. The J gene is TRBJ1-1, the V gene TRBV6-1; tentatively, D is TRBD1 (6 bases). Per germline, CDR1 MNHNS and CDR2 SASEGT. The CDR3 runs 15 residues. Trimming cost V 1 base and J 9 bases, with 18 bases left between them. The CDR3 region has the DNA TGTGCCAGCAGTGAAGGCGAGGGGGAGCCTTGGAAAGCTTTCTTT. The encoded protein is CASSEGEGEPWKAFF.

The chain recombines TRBV6-5 with TRBJ1-5; no reliable D call. V was cut by 3 bases and J by 7 bases, with 10 bases left in between. The CDR3 consists of 13 residues. In germline, CDR1 is MNHEY, CDR2 SVGAGI. CDR3 in DNA: TGTGCCAGCAGTTATGGAGGCGGCCAGCCCCAGCATTTT. Encoded protein: CASSYGGGQPQHF.

This clone has more than one count but fewer than ten. This CDR3 is CASSQGAVGEQYF. In DNA form, the CDR3 reads TGTGCCAGCAGCCAGGGGGCGGTGGGGGAGCAGTACTTC. The chain is built from TRBV7-8 and TRBJ2-7, with 8 bases aligning to TRBD1. CDR1 SGHVS and CDR2 FQNEAQ come from the germline V gene. The V gene end was trimmed by 5 bases and the J gene end by 7 bases; junction bases not matched to a gene: 7. This CDR3 is 13 amino acids long.